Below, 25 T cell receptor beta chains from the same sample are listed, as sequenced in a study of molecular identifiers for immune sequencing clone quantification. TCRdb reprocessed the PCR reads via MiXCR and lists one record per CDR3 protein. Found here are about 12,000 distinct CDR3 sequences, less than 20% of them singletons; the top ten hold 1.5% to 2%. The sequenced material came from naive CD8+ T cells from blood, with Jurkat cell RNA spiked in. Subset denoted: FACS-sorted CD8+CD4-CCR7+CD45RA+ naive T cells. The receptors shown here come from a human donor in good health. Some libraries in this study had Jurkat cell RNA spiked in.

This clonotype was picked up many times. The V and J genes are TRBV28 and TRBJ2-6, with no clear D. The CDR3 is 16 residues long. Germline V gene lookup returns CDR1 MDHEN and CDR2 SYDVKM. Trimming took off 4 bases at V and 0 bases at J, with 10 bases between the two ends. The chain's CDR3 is CASSSTQISGANVLTF. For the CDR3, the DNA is TGTGCCAGCAGTTCTACTCAAATCTCTGGGGCCAACGTCCTGACTTTC.

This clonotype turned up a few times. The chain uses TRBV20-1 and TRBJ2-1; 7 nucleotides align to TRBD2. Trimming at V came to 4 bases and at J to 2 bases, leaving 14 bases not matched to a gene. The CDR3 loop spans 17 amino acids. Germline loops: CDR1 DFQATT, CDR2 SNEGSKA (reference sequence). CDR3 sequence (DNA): TGCAGTGCTAAACATGTCCGCCTAGCGGCACCCTACAATGAGCAGTTCTTC. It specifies CSAKHVRLAAPYNEQFF.

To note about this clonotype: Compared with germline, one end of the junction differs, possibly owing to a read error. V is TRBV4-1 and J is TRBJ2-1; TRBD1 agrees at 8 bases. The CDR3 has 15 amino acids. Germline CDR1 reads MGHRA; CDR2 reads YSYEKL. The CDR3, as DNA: TGCGCCAGCAGTCAAAGACAGGGGTTTAACAATAAGCAGTTCTTC. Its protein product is CASSQRQGFNNKQFF.

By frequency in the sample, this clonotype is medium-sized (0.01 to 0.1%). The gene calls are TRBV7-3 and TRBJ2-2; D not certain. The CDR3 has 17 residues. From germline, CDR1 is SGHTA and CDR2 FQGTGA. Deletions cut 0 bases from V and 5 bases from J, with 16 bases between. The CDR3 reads CASSLTLAALGTGELFF. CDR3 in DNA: TGTGCCAGCAGCTTAACGCTGGCCGCCTTAGGGACCGGGGAGCTGTTTTTT.

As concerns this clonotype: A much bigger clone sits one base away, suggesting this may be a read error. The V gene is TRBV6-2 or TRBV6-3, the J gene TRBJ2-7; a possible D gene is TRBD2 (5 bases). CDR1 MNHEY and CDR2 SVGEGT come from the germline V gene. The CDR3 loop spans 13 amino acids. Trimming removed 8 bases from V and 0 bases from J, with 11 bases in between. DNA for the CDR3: TGTGCCAGCGCGGTTGGGAGCTCCTACGAGCAGTACTTC. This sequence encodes CASAVGSSYEQYF.

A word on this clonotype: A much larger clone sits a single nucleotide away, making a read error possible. The CDR3 nucleotides are TGCAGCGTCCGCTTAGCGGGAGACGAGGCCTACGAGCAGTACTTC. Amino acids: CSVRLAGDEAYEQYF. The rearrangement uses TRBV29-1 and TRBJ2-7; 9 positions match TRBD2. V lost 6 bases and J lost 2; bases outside the gene matches: 11. The germline V gene has CDR1 SQVTM and CDR2 ANQGSEA. This CDR3 region has 15 residues.

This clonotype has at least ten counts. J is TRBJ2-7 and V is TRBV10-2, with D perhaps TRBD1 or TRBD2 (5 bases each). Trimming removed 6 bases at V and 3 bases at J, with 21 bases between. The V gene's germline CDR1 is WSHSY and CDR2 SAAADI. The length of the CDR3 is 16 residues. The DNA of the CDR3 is TGCGCCAGCAGACGCCCCGGGACGGGGAAAGACTACGAGCAGTACTTC. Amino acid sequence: CASRRPGTGKDYEQYF.

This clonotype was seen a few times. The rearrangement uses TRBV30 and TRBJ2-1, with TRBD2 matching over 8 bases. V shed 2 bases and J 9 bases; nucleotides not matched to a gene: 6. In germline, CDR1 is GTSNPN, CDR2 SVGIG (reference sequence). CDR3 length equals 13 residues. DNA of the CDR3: TGTGCCTGGAGTATGGGACTAGGGGGTGAGCAGTTCTTC. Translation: CAWSMGLGGEQFF.

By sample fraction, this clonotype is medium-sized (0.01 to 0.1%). CDR3 in amino acids: CSARDPRSLNTEAFF. The CDR3 DNA reads as TGCAGTGCTAGAGATCCCAGGTCGTTGAACACTGAAGCTTTCTTT. The J gene is TRBJ1-1, the V gene TRBV20-1; D gene uncertain. CDR3 size: 15 residues. V was trimmed by 0 bases and J by 0 bases, leaving 11 bases between them. Germline V gene data show CDR1 as DFQATT and CDR2 as SNEGSKA (reference sequence).

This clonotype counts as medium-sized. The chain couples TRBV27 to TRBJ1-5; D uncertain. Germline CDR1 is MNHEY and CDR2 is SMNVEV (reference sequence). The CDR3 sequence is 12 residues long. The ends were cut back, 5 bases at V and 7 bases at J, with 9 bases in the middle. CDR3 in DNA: TGTGCCAGCAGTCCAGTGAACCAGCCCCAGCATTTT. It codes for CASSPVNQPQHF.

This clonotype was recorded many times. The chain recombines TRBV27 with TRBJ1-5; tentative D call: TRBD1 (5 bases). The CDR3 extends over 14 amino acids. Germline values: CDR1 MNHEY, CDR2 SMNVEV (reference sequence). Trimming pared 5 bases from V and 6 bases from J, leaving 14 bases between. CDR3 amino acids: CASSPGGARQPQHF. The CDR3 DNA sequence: TGTGCCAGCAGTCCTGGAGGGGCGCGTCAGCCCCAGCATTTT.

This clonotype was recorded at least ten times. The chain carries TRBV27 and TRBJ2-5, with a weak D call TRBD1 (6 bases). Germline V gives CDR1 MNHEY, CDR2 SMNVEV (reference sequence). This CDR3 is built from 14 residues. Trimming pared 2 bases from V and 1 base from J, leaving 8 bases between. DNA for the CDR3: TGTGCCAGCAGTTTAATGACAGGCCAAGAGACCCAGTACTTC. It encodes CASSLMTGQETQYF.

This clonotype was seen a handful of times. DNA of the CDR3: TGTGCCAGCTCACCGACCCGTGGACAGTCCGAGCAGTACTTC. Encoded protein: CASSPTRGQSEQYF. V usage is TRBV18 and J usage is TRBJ2-7; weak D call: TRBD1 (6 bases). The germline V gene has CDR1 KGHSH and CDR2 LQKENI. The CDR3 is made up of 14 amino acids. The germline V and J ends were trimmed by 3 bases and 6 bases, with 15 bases remaining between them. The full variable domain, completed using reference TRBV18 and TRBJ2-7, is NAGVMQNPRHLVRRRGQEARLRCSPMKGHSHVYWYRQLPEEGLKFMVYLQKENIIDESGMPKERFSAEFPKEGPSILRIQQVVRGDSAAYFCASSPTRGQSEQYFGPGTRLTVT.

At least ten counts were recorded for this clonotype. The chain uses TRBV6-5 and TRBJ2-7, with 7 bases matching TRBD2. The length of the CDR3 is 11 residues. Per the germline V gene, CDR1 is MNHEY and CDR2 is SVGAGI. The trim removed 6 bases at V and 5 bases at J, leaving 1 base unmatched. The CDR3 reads CASRGGHEQYF. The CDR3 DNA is TGTGCCAGCAGGGGAGGGCACGAGCAGTACTTC.

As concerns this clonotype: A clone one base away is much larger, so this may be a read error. DNA for the CDR3: TGTGCCAGCGGTTGGACGGGCACTGAAGCTTCCTTT. Translated, it gives CASGWTGTEASF. The chain carries TRBV28 and TRBJ1-1; D gene unclear. This CDR3 has 12 residues. CDR1 MDHEN and CDR2 SYDVKM come from the germline V gene.

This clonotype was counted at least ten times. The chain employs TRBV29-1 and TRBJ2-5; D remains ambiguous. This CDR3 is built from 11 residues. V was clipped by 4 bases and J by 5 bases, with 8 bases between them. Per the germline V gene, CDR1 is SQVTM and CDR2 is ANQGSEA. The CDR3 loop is CSVVQAETQYF. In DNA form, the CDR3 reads TGCAGCGTTGTGCAAGCGGAGACCCAGTACTTC. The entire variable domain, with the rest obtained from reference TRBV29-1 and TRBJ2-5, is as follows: SAVISQKPSRDICQRGTSLTIQCQVDSQVTMMFWYRQQPGQSLTLIATANQGSEATYESGFVIDKFPISRPNLTFSTLTVSNMSPEDSSIYLCSVVQAETQYFGPGTRLLVL.

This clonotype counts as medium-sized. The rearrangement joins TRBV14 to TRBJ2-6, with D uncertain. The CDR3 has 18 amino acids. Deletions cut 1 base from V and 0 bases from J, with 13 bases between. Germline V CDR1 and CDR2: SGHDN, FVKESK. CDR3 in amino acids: CASSQGVYASSGANVLTF. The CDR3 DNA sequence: TGTGCCAGCAGCCAAGGAGTCTACGCTAGCTCTGGGGCCAACGTCCTGACTTTC.

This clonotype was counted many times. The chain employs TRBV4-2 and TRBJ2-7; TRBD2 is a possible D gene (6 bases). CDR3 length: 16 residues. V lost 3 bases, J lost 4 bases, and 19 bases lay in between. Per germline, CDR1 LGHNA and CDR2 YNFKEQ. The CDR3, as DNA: TGTGCCAGCAGCCAGCCTCCAGAGGGAGGAGTTTACGAGCAGTACTTC. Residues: CASSQPPEGGVYEQYF.

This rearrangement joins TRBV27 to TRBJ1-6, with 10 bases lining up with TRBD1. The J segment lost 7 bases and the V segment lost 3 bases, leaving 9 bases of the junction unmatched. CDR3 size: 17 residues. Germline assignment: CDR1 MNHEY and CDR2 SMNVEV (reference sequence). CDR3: CASSLTPAGQGNSPLHF. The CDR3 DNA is TGTGCCAGCAGTTTGACCCCCGCGGGACAGGGGAATTCACCCCTCCACTTT.

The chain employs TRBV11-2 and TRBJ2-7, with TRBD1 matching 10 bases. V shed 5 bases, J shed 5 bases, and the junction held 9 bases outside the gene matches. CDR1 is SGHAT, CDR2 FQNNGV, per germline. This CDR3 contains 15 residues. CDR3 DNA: TGTGCCAGCAGCCCTCGGGACAGGGGTGTTAACGAGCAGTACTTC. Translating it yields CASSPRDRGVNEQYF.

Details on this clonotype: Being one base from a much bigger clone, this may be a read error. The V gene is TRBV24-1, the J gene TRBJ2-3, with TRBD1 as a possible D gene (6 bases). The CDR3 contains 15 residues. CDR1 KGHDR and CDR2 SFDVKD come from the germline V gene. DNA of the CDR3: TGTGCCACCCCAGCGTGGGGCCCCTGGACAGATACGCAGTGTTTT. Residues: CATPAWGPWTDTQCF.

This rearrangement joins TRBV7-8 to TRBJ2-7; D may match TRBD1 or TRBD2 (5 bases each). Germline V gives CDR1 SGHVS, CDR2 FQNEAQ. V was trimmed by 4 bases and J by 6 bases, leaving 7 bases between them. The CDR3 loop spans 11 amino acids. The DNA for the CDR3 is TGTGCCAGCAGCTCCGGGACCGAGCAGTACTTC. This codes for CASSSGTEQYF. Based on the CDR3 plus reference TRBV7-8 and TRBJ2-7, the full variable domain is GAGVSQSPRYKVAKRGQDVALRCDPISGHVSLFWYQQALGQGPEFLTYFQNEAQLDKSGLPSDRFFAERPEGSVSTLKIQRTQQEDSAVYLCASSSGTEQYFGPGTRLTVT.

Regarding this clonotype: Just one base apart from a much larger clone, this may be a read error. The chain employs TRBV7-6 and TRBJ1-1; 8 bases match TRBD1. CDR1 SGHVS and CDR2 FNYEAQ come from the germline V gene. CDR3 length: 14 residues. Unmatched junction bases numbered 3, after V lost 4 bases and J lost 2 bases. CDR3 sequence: CASSSDRVNTEAFF. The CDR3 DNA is TGTGCCAGCAGCTCGGACAGGGTAAACACTGAAGCTTTCTTT.

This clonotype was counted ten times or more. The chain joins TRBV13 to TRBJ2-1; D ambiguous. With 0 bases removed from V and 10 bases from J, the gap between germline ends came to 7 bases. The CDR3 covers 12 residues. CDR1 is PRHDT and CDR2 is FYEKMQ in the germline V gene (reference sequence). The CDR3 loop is CASSLGRIEQFF. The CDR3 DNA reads TGTGCCAGCAGCTTAGGGCGAATCGAGCAGTTCTTC.

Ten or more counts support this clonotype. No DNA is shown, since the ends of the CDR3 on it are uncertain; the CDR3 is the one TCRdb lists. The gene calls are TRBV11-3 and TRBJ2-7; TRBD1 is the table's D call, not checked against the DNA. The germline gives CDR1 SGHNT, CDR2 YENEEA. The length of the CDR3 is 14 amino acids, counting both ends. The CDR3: CASSSLDRPLWQYF.